This is a list of T cell receptor beta chains from one sample in a study of blood T cell repertoires in COVID-19. The repertoire was sequenced with immunoSEQ multiplex PCR; TCRdb's copy has only in-frame clones and lacks some. Of over 60,000 clones listed, more than 75% are singletons. Sequencing input: peripheral blood. The receptors were gathered from a man aged 65 to 85 with active or convalescent COVID-19. The CDR3 runs from the conserved cysteine through the conserved F or W. The D gene is left open where the match is weak. Expanded clones get a size class; other rows say once, few or many, or leave the size out.

j_gene,d_gene,abundance,v_gene,CDR3nt,CDR3aa
TRBJ1-1,.,.,TRBV6-2/TRBV6-3,TGTGCCAGCAGTTACCCTTTCGGGGGGGGCATGAACACTGAAGCTTTCTTT,CASSYPFGGGMNTEAFF
TRBJ2-2,.,.,TRBV7-2,TGTGCCAGCAGCAAACCAGCGAACACCGGGGAGCTGTTTTTT,CASSKPANTGELFF
TRBJ1-2,.,.,TRBV18,TGTGCCAGCTCACCACCAGCAGGCCTCCACTATGGCTACACCTTC,CASSPPAGLHYGYTF
TRBJ1-2,.,.,TRBV12-3/TRBV12-4,TGTGCCAGCACCCGATCGACAGGCGGCGACACCTTC,CASTRSTGGDTF
TRBJ1-1,TRBD1,.,TRBV2,TGTGCCAGCAGGAAAACAGGGGACACTGAAGCTTTCTTT,CASRKTGDTEAFF
TRBJ2-2,.,.,TRBV29-1,TGCAGCGTTCGTTTCCGACTCGACACCGGGGAGCTGTTTTTT,CSVRFRLDTGELFF
TRBJ1-1,.,.,TRBV5-1,TGCGCCAGCTATATTTCCAACCCGGGGACTGAAGCTTTCTTT,CASYISNPGTEAFF
TRBJ2-1,TRBD2,.,TRBV18,TGTGCCAGCTCACCACCTGCGGGAGGGACCCACAATGAGCAGTTCTTC,CASSPPAGGTHNEQFF
TRBJ1-5,.,.,TRBV2,TGTGCCAGCAGGGGAGTCGGCAATCAGCCCCAGCATTTT,CASRGVGNQPQHF
TRBJ1-1,TRBD1,.,TRBV28,TGTGCCAGCAGTTCCTCGGGACAGGGGGACACTGAAGCTTTCTTT,CASSSSGQGDTEAFF
TRBJ1-4,TRBD1,.,TRBV18,TGTGCCAGCTCACTCGACAGGGCAACTAATGAAAAACTGTTTTTT,CASSLDRATNEKLFF
TRBJ2-7,TRBD1,.,TRBV19,TGTGCCAGTTCAGCCCGGGACAGGGCTTCCTACGAGCAGTACTTC,CASSARDRASYEQYF
TRBJ1-2,TRBD1,.,TRBV19,TGTGCCAGTACAAGTGACCGGGACAGGGGAGGCTACACCTTC,CASTSDRDRGGYTF
TRBJ1-1,TRBD1,few,TRBV5-4,TGTGCCAGCAGCCCCTGGACAGGGGGCAACACTGAAGCTTTCTTT,CASSPWTGGNTEAFF
TRBJ2-4,.,.,TRBV28,TGTGCCAGCAGTTTTGGGGGGTCCATTCAGTACTTC,CASSFGGSIQYF
TRBJ1-2,.,.,TRBV9,TGTGCCAGCAGTGCTGGGGGGGGCGCTTATGGCTACACCTTC,CASSAGGGAYGYTF
TRBJ2-3,TRBD2,.,TRBV15,TGTGCCACCAGCAGAGGAGCGGGAGGGGGCATTGATACGCAGTATTTT,CATSRGAGGGIDTQYF
TRBJ2-3,TRBD2,.,TRBV18,TGTGCCAGCTCACGGGCTCCAATAGCGGGATTCGACACGCAGTATTTT,CASSRAPIAGFDTQYF
TRBJ1-2,TRBD1,.,TRBV28,TGTGCCAGCAGTCCGACAGGGTACTATGGCTACACCTTC,CASSPTGYYGYTF
TRBJ1-3,TRBD1,.,TRBV4-1,TGCGCCAGCAGCCAAGATGTGACAGGGGGCTTTGGAAACACCATATATTTT,CASSQDVTGGFGNTIYF
TRBJ2-3,TRBD2,.,TRBV6-5,TGTGCCAGCTCTAGCGGAGGGTTTACAGATACGCAGTATTTT,CASSSGGFTDTQYF
TRBJ2-7,.,.,TRBV14,TGTGCCAGCAGCCGGAGTATGGTGACCTACGAGCAGTACTTC,CASSRSMVTYEQYF
TRBJ2-1,TRBD2,.,TRBV5-1,TGCGCCAGCCGAACTAGCGAGTACAATGAGCAGTTCTTC,CASRTSEYNEQFF
TRBJ2-2,.,.,TRBV11-3,TGTGCCAGCAAACAAACAGGGACCGGGGAGCTGTTTTTT,CASKQTGTGELFF
TRBJ2-4,TRBD2,.,TRBV6-5,TGTGCCAGCAGTTACGTGACTAGCGTAAGAAACATTCAGTACTTC,CASSYVTSVRNIQYF
TRBJ1-4,.,.,TRBV28,TGTGCCAGCAGTTTATGGTCCGGGTCAGTCGAAAAACTGTTTTTT,CASSLWSGSVEKLFF